One TCR beta chain is described in this entry. What it binds is not known. These data come from a study of cytomegalovirus exposure and HLA in healthy donors. Study-wide context: Earlier findings included some 100 million unique TCR beta sequences obtained from around 180 million T cells.

Amplification used 60 Vbeta primers and 13 Jbeta primers. Repertoires were generated with immunoSEQ multiplex PCR, while TCRdb's copy carries only in-frame clones and drops some. The sample consists of some 190,000 clones, approximately 80% of them appearing once. General study results and limits: An analysis was carried out at a later point. It showed that HLA-associated TCR beta chains were more clonally expanded than equally common non-associated chains. Presence/absence analyses supposed approximately even sequencing depth among donors. Within the data, a cluster of highly shared sequence variants was likely a sequencing artifact.

The V gene's germline CDR1 is SGHDT and CDR2 YYEEEE. The CDR3 is 13 amino acids. The ends lost 4 bases at V and 6 bases at J; junction bases unmatched: 6. The chain recombines TRBV5-6 with TRBJ2-7; 8 nucleotides align to TRBD2. This sequence originates from a middle-aged woman in good health and CMV-seronegative. Material for sequencing was PBMCs. CDR3 region: CASSPGLVFEQYF. CDR3 coding DNA: TGTGCCAGCAGCCCGGGACTAGTTTTCGAGCAGTACTTC.